The TCR beta chain under discussion was sequenced for a study of T cell repertoires in cytomegalovirus infection. Overall study context: Signatures in public TCR beta sequences pointed to both CMV infection and matching HLA type.

Per the germline V gene, CDR1 is SGHVT and CDR2 is SQSDAQ. With 1 base removed from V and 4 bases from J, the gap between germline ends came to 14 bases. CDR3 length: 16 residues. Via MiXCR, TCRdb re-called the reads, giving one row per CDR3 protein. This table holds around 320,000 distinct CDR3 sequences, 9% to 9.5% found once. Study-wide points: The ex vivo response was dominated by HLA-C-restricted CMV-specific TCR beta clonotypes. Individuals carrying CMV plus the relevant HLA were identified by cumulative frequency of public TCR beta families.

With regard to this clonotype: Its specificity is not known.

This receptor was obtained from a human donor in good health (CMV status not recorded). Some clones in this sample may be carry-over from other donors' samples. Sequences were obtained from PBMCs. The V and J genes are TRBV7-4 and TRBJ2-1; D perhaps matches TRBD1 (5 bases). This chain's CDR3 is CASSLVVQGKYNEQFF. The CDR3 nucleotides read TGTGCCAGCAGCTTAGTGGTTCAGGGTAAATACAATGAGCAGTTCTTC.